The sequence of this TCR beta chain was determined in a study of cytomegalovirus exposure and HLA in healthy donors. About the study: In an early release, HLA-typed donors contributed 80 million to 95 million unique TCR sequences.

With 60 Vbeta and 13 Jbeta primers, the PCR was carried out. Here immunoSEQ multiplex PCR was the method, and the copy in TCRdb shows in-frame clones only, minus some. The table shows fewer than 150,000 clones, with about 80% occurring only once. CDR3 size: 14 residues. The V gene's germline CDR1 is MDHEN and CDR2 SYDVKM. Trimming left V 8 bases short and J 0 bases short, with 13 bases between. The source of this sequence is a man younger than 45 in good health and CMV-seronegative. The specimen sequenced was PBMCs. The rearrangement joins TRBV28 to TRBJ1-2; D perhaps matches TRBD1 (6 bases). CDR3 in amino acids: CASRLGGANYGYTF. CDR3 coding DNA: TGTGCCAGCCGACTAGGGGGGGCTAACTATGGCTACACCTTC.